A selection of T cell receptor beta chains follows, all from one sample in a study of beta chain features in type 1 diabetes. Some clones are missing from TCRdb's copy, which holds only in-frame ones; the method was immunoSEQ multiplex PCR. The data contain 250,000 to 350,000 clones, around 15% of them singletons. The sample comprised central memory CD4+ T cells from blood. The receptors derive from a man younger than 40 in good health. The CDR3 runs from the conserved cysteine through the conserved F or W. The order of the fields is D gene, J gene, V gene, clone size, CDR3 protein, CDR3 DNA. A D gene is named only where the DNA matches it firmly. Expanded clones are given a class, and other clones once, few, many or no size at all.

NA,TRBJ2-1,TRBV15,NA,CATSRDPRIEQFF,TGTGCCACCAGCAGAGATCCGCGAATCGAGCAGTTCTTC
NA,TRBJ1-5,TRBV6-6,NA,CASSRDTDQPQHF,TGTGCCAGCAGTCGGGACACCGATCAGCCCCAGCATTTT
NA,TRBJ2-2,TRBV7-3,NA,CASSTDYTGELFF,TGTGCCAGCAGCACCGATTACACCGGGGAGCTGTTTTTT
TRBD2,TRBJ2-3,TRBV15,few,CATSRGTSGNTDTQYF,TGTGCCACCAGCAGAGGGACTAGCGGGAATACAGATACGCAGTATTTT
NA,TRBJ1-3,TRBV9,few,CASSQSLNSGNTIYF,TGTGCCAGCAGCCAGAGCCTCAACTCTGGAAACACCATATATTTT
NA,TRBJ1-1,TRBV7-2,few,CASSSNRGVNTEAFF,TGTGCCAGCAGCTCGAATCGGGGCGTTAACACTGAAGCTTTCTTT
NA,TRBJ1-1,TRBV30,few,CAWSVWGSGDLAEAFF,TGTGCCTGGAGTGTATGGGGGTCAGGGGATTTGGCTGAAGCTTTCTTT
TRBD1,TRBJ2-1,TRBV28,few,CASRSGQPRNEQFF,TGTGCCAGCAGATCGGGACAGCCTAGAAATGAGCAGTTCTTC
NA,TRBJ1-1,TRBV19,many,CASTLKRNTEAFF,TGTGCCAGTACCCTAAAAAGGAACACTGAAGCTTTCTTT
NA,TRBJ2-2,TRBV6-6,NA,CASSPGQLNTGELFF,TGTGCCAGCAGTCCCGGACAGTTGAACACCGGGGAGCTGTTTTTT
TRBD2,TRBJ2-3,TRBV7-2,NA,CASTRTSGGTDTQYF,TGTGCCAGCACCCGGACTAGCGGGGGCACAGATACGCAGTATTTT
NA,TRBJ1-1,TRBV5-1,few,CASSLEMGGKSMNTEAFF,TGCGCCAGCAGCTTGGAGATGGGCGGGAAAAGTATGAACACTGAAGCTTTCTTT
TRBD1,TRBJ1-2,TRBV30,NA,CAWAGQGVSAQGYTF,TGTGCCTGGGCCGGACAGGGGGTCTCGGCACAGGGCTACACCTTC
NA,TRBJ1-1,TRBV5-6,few,CASSLEAEAFF,TGTGCCAGCAGCTTGGAGGCTGAAGCTTTCTTT
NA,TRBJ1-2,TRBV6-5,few,CASSYTRQAGDYGYTF,TGTGCCAGCAGTTACACTAGACAGGCCGGCGACTATGGCTACACCTTC
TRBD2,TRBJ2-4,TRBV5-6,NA,CASSLVTSGSKNIQYF,TGTGCCAGCAGCTTGGTTACTAGCGGATCCAAAAACATTCAGTACTTC